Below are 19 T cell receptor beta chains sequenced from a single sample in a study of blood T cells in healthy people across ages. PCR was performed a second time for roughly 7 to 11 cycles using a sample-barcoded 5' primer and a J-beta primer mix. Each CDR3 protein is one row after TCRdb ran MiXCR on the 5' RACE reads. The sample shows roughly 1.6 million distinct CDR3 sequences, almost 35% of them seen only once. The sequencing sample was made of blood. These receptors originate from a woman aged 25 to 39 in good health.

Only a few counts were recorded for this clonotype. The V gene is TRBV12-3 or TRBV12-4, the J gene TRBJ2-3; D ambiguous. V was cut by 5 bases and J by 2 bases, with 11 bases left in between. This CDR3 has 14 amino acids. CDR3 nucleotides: TGTGCCAGCAGTCCTAATATCCTCACAGATACGCAGTATTTT. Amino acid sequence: CASSPNILTDTQYF.

DNA of the CDR3: TGCAGTGCTAGAGAAAGGACAGGAGCCTATGGCTACACCTTC. This encodes CSARERTGAYGYTF. V is TRBV20-1 and J is TRBJ1-2; TRBD1 aligns across 7 bases. Germline assignment: CDR1 DFQATT and CDR2 SNEGSKA (reference sequence). The junction had 5 bases not matched to a gene; V was cut back by 0 bases and J by 4 bases. There are 14 residues in the CDR3.

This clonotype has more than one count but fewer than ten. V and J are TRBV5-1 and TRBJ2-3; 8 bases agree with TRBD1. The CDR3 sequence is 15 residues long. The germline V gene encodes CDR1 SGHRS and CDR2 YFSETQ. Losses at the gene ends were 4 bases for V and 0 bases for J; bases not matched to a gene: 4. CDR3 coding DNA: TGCGCCAGCAGCACCGACAGGGGAAGCACAGATACGCAGTATTTT. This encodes CASSTDRGSTDTQYF.

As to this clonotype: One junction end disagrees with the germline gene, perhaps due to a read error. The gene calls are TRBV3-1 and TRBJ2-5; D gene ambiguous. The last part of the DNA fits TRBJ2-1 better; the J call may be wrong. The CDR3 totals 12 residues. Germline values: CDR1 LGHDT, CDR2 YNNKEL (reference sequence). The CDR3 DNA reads TGTGCCTGCAGTTGGACCCAAGAGACCCAGTTCTTC. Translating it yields CACSWTQETQFF.

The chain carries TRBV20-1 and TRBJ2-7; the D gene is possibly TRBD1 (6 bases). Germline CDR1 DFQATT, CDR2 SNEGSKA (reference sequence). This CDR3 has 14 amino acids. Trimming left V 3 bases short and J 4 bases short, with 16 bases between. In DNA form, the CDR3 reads TGCAGTGCTAGGGGACATATAAAACTGTACGAGCAGTACTTC. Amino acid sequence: CSARGHIKLYEQYF.

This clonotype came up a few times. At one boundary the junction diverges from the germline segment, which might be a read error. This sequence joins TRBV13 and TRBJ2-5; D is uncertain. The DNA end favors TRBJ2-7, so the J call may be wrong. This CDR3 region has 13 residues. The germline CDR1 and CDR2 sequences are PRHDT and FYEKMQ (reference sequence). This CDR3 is CARSLRLNYEQYF. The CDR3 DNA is TGTGCCCGCAGCCTAAGACTGAACTACGAGCAGTACTTC.

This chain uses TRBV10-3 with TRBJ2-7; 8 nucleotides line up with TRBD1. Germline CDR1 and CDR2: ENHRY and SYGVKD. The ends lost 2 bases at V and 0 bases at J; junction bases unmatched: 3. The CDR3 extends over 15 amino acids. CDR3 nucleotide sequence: TGTGCCATCAGTGAGGGGCAGGGGGCCTCCTACGAGCAGTACTTC. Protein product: CAISEGQGASYEQYF.

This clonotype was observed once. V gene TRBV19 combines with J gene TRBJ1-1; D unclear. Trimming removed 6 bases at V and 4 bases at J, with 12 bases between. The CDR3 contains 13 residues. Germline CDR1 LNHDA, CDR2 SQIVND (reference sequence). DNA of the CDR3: TGTGCCAGTAGCCCTTTTCCTGGCACTGAAGCTTTCTTT. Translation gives CASSPFPGTEAFF.

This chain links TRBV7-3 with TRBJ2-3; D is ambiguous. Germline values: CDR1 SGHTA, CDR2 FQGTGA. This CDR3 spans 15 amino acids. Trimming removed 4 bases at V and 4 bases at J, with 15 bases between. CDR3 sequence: CASSSGSRRADTQYF. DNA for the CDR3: TGTGCCAGCAGCTCCGGGTCCCGACGGGCAGATACGCAGTATTTT.

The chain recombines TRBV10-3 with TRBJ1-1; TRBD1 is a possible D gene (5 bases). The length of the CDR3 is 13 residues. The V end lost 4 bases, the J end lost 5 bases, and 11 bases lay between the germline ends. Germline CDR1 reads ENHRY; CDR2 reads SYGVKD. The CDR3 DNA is TGTGCCATCAGTGCCAGGGCAGGGACTGAAGCTTTCTTT. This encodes CAISARAGTEAFF.

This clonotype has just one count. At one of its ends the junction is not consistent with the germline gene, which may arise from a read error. The CDR3 DNA reads as TGTGCCGGCAGTGAAGTAGGTTTCTCCTACAAGCAGTACTTC. Translated: CAGSEVGFSYKQYF. The chain combines TRBV25-1 with TRBJ2-7; no clear D gene. Germline values: CDR1 MGHDK, CDR2 SYGVNS. This CDR3 region has 14 residues.

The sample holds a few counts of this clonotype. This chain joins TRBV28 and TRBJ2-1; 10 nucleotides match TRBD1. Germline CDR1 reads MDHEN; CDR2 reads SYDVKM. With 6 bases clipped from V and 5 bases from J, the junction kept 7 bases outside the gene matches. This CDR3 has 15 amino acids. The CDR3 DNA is TGTGCCAGCAGAGTTTCGGGACAGGGGAACAATGAGCAGTTCTTC. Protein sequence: CASRVSGQGNNEQFF.

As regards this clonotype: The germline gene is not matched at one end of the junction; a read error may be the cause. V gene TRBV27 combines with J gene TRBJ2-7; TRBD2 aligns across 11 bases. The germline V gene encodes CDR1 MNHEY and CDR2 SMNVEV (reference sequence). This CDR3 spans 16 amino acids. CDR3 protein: CANSLTATSGKTEQYF. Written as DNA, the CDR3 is TGTGCCAACAGTTTAACAGCGACTAGCGGGAAAACCGAGCAGTACTTC.

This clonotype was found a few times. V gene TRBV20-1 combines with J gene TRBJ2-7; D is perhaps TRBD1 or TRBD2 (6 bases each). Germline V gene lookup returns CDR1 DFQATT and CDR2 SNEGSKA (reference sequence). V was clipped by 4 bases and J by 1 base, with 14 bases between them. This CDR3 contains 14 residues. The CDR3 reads CSAIDAGQSYEQYF. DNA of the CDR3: TGCAGTGCTATTGATGCGGGACAATCCTACGAGCAGTACTTC.

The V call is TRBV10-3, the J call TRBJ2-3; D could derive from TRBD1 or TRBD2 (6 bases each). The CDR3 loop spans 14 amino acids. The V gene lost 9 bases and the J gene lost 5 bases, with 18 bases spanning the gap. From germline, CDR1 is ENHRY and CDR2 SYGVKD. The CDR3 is CAIRDPRGGDTQYF. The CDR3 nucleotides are TGTGCCATTAGGGACCCCAGGGGAGGAGATACGCAGTATTTT.

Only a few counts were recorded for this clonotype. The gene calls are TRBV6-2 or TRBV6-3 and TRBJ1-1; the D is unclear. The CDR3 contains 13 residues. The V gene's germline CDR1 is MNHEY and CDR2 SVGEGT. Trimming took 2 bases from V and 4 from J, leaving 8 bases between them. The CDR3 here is CASSYEQFTEAFF. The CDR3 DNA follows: TGTGCCAGCAGTTACGAACAGTTCACTGAAGCTTTCTTT.

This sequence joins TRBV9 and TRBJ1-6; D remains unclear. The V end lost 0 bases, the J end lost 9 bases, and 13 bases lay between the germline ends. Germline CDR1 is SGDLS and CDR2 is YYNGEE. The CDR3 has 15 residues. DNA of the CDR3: TGTGCCAGCAGCGTAGGTTCACAAGAAACTTCACCCCTCCACTTT. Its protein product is CASSVGSQETSPLHF.

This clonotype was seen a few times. The CDR3 nucleotides read TGTGCCAGCAGTCCCCCAGGCTATCAGGGCAATGAGCAGTTCTTC. This gives the protein CASSPPGYQGNEQFF. The chain links TRBV27 to TRBJ2-1; D is possibly TRBD1 (5 bases). Trimming left V 5 bases short and J 6 bases short, with 17 bases between. CDR3 size: 15 residues. Germline V CDR1 and CDR2: MNHEY, SMNVEV (reference sequence).

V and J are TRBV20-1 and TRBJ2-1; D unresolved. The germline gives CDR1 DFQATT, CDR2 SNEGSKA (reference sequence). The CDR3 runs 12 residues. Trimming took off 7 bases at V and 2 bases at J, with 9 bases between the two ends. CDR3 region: CSVRVTYNEQFF. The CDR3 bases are TGCAGTGTTAGGGTAACCTACAATGAGCAGTTCTTC.